The present entry profiles one TCR beta chain with its context. Its antigen is as yet unknown. TCRdb recomputed calls from the reads with MiXCR, one row per CDR3 protein. This table has roughly 310,000 distinct CDR3 sequences, roughly a sixth appearing once. This sample stems from a study of T cell repertoires in cytomegalovirus infection. Looking at the study overall: A matching HLA type, together with CMV infection, was signaled by public TCR beta signatures. Study findings and constraints: Within the response measured ex vivo, HLA-C-restricted CMV-specific TCR beta clonotypes were dominant. CMV carriers having the relevant HLA were flagged by cumulative public TCR beta family frequency.

The ends were cut back, 5 bases at V and 3 bases at J, with 5 bases in the middle. Looked up from germline, CDR1 is MDHEN and CDR2 is SYDVKM. The CDR3 sequence is 12 residues long. The chain carries TRBV28 and TRBJ1-5; D not resolved. Sequences were obtained from PBMCs. The receptor was isolated from a human donor in good health (CMV status not recorded). Some clones in this sample may be carry-over from other donors' samples. The CDR3 nucleotides are TGTGCCAGCAGTGTTATCAATCAGCCCCAGCATTTT. It yields the protein CASSVINQPQHF.